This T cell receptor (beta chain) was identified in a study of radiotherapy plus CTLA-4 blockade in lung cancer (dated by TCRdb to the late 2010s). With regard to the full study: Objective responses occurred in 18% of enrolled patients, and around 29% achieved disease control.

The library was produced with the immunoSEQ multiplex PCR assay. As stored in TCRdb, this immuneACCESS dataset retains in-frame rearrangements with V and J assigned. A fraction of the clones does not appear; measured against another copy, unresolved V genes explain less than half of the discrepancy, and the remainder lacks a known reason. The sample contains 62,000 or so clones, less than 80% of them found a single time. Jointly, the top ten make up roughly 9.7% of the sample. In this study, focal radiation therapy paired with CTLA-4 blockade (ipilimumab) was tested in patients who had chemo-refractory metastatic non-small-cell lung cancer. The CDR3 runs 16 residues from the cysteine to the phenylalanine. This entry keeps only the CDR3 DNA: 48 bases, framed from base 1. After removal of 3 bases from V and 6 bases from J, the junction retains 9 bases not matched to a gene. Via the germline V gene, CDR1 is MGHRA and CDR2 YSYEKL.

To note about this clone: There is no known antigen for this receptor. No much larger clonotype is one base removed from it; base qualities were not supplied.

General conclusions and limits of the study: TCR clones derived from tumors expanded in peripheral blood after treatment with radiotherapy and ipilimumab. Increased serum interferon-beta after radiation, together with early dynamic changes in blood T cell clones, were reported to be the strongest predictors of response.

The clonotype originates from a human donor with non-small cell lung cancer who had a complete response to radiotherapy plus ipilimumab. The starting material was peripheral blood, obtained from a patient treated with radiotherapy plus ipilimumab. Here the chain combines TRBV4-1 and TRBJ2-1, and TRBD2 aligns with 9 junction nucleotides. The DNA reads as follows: TGCGCCAGCAGCCACCTTGCGGCGGGGGGGGTCAATGAGCAGTTCTTC. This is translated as CASSHLAAGGVNEQFF.